What follows is one TCR beta chain and its context. This record belongs to a study of monozygotic twins with inflammatory bowel disease. TCRdb derives one entry per CDR3 protein from the 5' RACE reads, leaving out DNA. The repertoire table contains about 210,000 distinct CDR3 sequences. Looked up from germline, CDR1 is MNHNS and CDR2 is SASEGT. There are 15 residues in the CDR3. The chain combines TRBV6-1 with TRBJ1-5. The sequencing input was blood. This receptor was obtained from a human donor with ulcerative colitis or Crohn's disease, or a healthy co-twin of an affected twin (not recorded which). This CDR3 reads CASSKRQNSNQPQHF.